This T cell receptor (beta chain) originates from a study of blood T cells in healthy people across ages. The study, taken as a whole, reports: Per million T cells, TCR beta diversity dropped about linearly as age rose. The diversity estimates, figures obtained from one million T cells, were considered underestimates.

Points on this clonotype: Its cognate antigen is unknown.

The authors ran a second PCR of about 6 to 11 cycles using a sample-barcoded 5' primer and a J-beta primer mix. TCRdb reprocessed the 5' RACE reads with MiXCR, giving one entry per CDR3 protein. The sample yields roughly 570,000 distinct CDR3 sequences, about 25% seen once. The sequenced sample consisted of blood. The TCR originated in a woman in her seventies in good health.

The CDR3 reads CSAARWGGDNEQFF. CDR3 DNA: TGCAGCGCCGCTCGGTGGGGGGGGGACAATGAGCAGTTCTTC. The chain joins TRBV29-1 to TRBJ2-5; 7 bases line up with TRBD2. The J call is doubtful: the DNA matches TRBJ2-1 better. There are 14 residues in the CDR3. Per germline, CDR1 SQVTM and CDR2 ANQGSEA.